The TCR beta chain described here comes from a study of blood T cells in healthy people across ages. Comment on this clonotype: Antigen unknown.

Sample-barcoded 5' priming and a J-beta primer mix drove a second PCR of about 7 to 11 cycles. The template-switch adaptor, which had 12 random nucleotides, put a tag on each cDNA molecule. In TCRdb, the 5' RACE reads were re-called with MiXCR into one record per CDR3 protein. The repertoire includes about 810,000 distinct CDR3 sequences, about 34% of them detected once, and 10% to 15% sits in the top ten. Germline V CDR1 and CDR2: MDHEN, SYDVKM. The CDR3 length is 13 residues. Between the trimmed V and J ends, which lost 7 bases and 6 bases, there was a span of 13 bases. Findings and limits, study-wide: Strong correlation existed between TCR beta diversity and naive T cell percentage.

This clonotype was obtained from a young man in good health. Sequencing was done on a sample of blood. This chain uses TRBV28 with TRBJ2-1, with TRBD1 as a possible D gene (5 bases). Here the CDR3 reads CASNLPGFNEQFF. The DNA of the CDR3 is TGTGCCAGCAACCTACCAGGGTTCAATGAGCAGTTCTTC.